These 27 T cell receptor beta chains originate from one sample sequenced in a study of blood T cell repertoires in COVID-19. Sequenced by immunoSEQ multiplex PCR; TCRdb stores in-frame clones only, minus some. The repertoire has fewer than 350,000 clones, approximately 91% of them found once; the top ten carry approximately 0.93%. Sample: PBMCs or T cells enriched from blood (not recorded which). The receptors here all came from a woman aged 25-40 years who had been exposed to COVID-19.

The chain combines TRBV18 with TRBJ2-7; 10 bases agree with TRBD1. This CDR3 is 15 amino acids long. Germline CDR1 is KGHSH and CDR2 is LQKENI. J lost 5 bases, V lost 3 bases, and 7 bases had no gene match. This chain's CDR3 is CASSPFGTGDHEQYF. CDR3 DNA: TGTGCCAGCTCACCTTTTGGGACAGGGGACCACGAGCAGTACTTC.

This clone has just one count. This chain links TRBV20-1 with TRBJ1-6; D unclear. Germline V gene data show CDR1 as DFQATT and CDR2 as SNEGSKA (reference sequence). This CDR3 is built from 14 residues. Trimming stripped 3 bases from V and 10 bases from J, with 16 bases between. In DNA form, the CDR3 reads TGCAGTGCTAGTATTGGGAGGGAAGGGTCACCCCTCCACTTT. It codes for CSASIGREGSPLHF.

This chain uses TRBV4-2 with TRBJ2-7, with 10 bases matching TRBD1. V dropped 1 base and J dropped 2; count of bases not matched to a gene: 2. The CDR3 extends over 15 amino acids. Germline CDR1 LGHNA, CDR2 YNFKEQ. DNA of the CDR3: TGTGCCAGCAGCCAAGGGACAGGGGGACCCTACGAGCAGTACTTC. This encodes CASSQGTGGPYEQYF.

At least ten counts were recorded for this clone. The chain has TRBV3-1 (or the pseudogene TRBV3-2) and TRBJ2-1; TRBD2 aligns across 8 bases. Unmatched junction bases numbered 6, after V lost 1 base and J lost 7 bases. Germline-derived CDR1 and CDR2 are LGHDT and YNNKEL (reference sequence). The CDR3 loop spans 15 amino acids. CDR3 loop: CASSQATSGGNEQFF. The DNA of the CDR3 is TGTGCCAGCAGCCAAGCCACTAGCGGAGGGAATGAGCAGTTCTTC.

V usage is TRBV29-1 and J usage is TRBJ2-1; 12 bases match TRBD2. V trimming: 6 bases; J trimming: 5 bases; junction bases outside the gene matches: 11. Germline CDR1 is SQVTM and CDR2 is ANQGSEA. The CDR3 is made up of 16 amino acids. The CDR3 region is CSVNGLAGSGDNEQFF. CDR3 DNA: TGCAGCGTGAACGGACTAGCGGGATCGGGGGACAATGAGCAGTTCTTC.

The V call is TRBV5-1, the J call TRBJ2-5; D not certain. V was cut by 4 bases and J by 2 bases, with 3 bases left in between. Per germline, CDR1 SGHRS and CDR2 YFSETQ. The CDR3 has 11 residues. The DNA of the CDR3 is TGCGCCAGCAGCCGGCAAGAGACCCAGTACTTC. It specifies CASSRQETQYF.

This sequence joins TRBV6-5 and TRBJ1-2; D call uncertain. This CDR3 contains 15 residues. Trimming took off 3 bases at V and 3 bases at J, with 14 bases between the two ends. Germline V gives CDR1 MNHEY, CDR2 SVGAGI. The CDR3 reads CASSYGRAGYYGYTF. In DNA form, the CDR3 reads TGTGCCAGCAGTTATGGGCGGGCAGGCTACTATGGCTACACCTTC.

The genes are TRBV19 and TRBJ2-7, with TRBD2 as a possible D gene (5 bases). The germline V gene encodes CDR1 LNHDA and CDR2 SQIVND (reference sequence). This CDR3 has 13 residues. Deletions cut 3 bases from V and 7 bases from J, with 13 bases between. In nucleotides, the CDR3 is TGTGCCAGTAGTATGAGGGTACGGGCTGAGCAGTACTTC. Protein: CASSMRVRAEQYF. The full variable domain, rest sourced from reference TRBV19 and TRBJ2-7, is DGGITQSPKYLFRKEGQNVTLSCEQNLNHDAMYWYRQDPGQGLRLIYYSQIVNDFQKGDIAEGYSVSREKKESFPLTVTSAQKNPTAFYLCASSMRVRAEQYFGPGTRLTVT.

The V call is TRBV9, the J call TRBJ2-2, with 8 bases that match TRBD2. Per germline, CDR1 SGDLS and CDR2 YYNGEE. CDR3 length equals 14 residues. The V segment lost 3 bases and the J segment 5 bases; nucleotides outside the gene matches: 3. The CDR3 DNA sequence: TGTGCCAGCAGCGACGTAGCGGGGACCGGGGAGCTGTTTTTT. This sequence encodes CASSDVAGTGELFF.

The chain links TRBV29-1 to TRBJ2-7, with D tentatively TRBD1 (5 bases). Trimming removed 1 base at V and 0 bases at J, with 13 bases between. The CDR3 totals 15 residues. From germline, CDR1 is SQVTM and CDR2 ANQGSEA. As DNA, the CDR3 is TGCAGCGTTGAAGGCCCGACAGACAGCTCCTACGAGCAGTACTTC. Translating it yields CSVEGPTDSSYEQYF.

The chain has TRBV10-3 and TRBJ2-1; D perhaps matches TRBD1 (6 bases). The CDR3 spans 17 residues. CDR1 ENHRY and CDR2 SYGVKD come from the germline V gene. V gave up 0 bases and J gave up 5 bases, with 17 bases separating them. CDR3 residues: CAISESGTPTNHNEQFF. DNA for the CDR3: TGTGCCATCAGTGAGTCGGGGACACCTACTAACCACAATGAGCAGTTCTTC.

The rearrangement uses TRBV11-2 and TRBJ1-1, with D perhaps matching TRBD1 (5 bases). The CDR3 sequence is 13 residues long. Trimming stripped 5 bases from V and 1 base from J, with 8 bases between. In germline, CDR1 is SGHAT, CDR2 FQNNGV. CDR3: CASSPTENTEAFF. CDR3 sequence (DNA): TGTGCCAGCAGCCCGACAGAGAACACTGAAGCTTTCTTT.

The chain joins TRBV6-5 to TRBJ1-2; D uncertain. Germline-derived CDR1 and CDR2 are MNHEY and SVGAGI. CDR3 length: 13 residues. Trimming removed 6 bases from V and 11 bases from J, with 19 bases in between. CDR3 residues: CASRGPGHGGYTF. The DNA of the CDR3 is TGTGCCAGCAGGGGCCCGGGCCACGGAGGTTACACCTTC.

This clone is a singleton in its sample. The chain recombines TRBV6-5 with TRBJ2-1; 10 bases fit TRBD2. The CDR3 totals 16 residues. CDR1 and CDR2 (germline): MNHEY, SVGAGI. Trimming at V came to 4 bases and at J to 0 bases, leaving 3 bases not matched to a gene. CDR3 nucleotides: TGTGCCAGCAGTTTACAGCGGGAGGGCTCCTACAATGAGCAGTTCTTC. Amino acid sequence: CASSLQREGSYNEQFF.

The chain carries TRBV29-1 and TRBJ1-3; D gene unclear. The CDR3 loop spans 13 amino acids. The V gene lost 6 bases and the J gene lost 8 bases, with 17 bases spanning the gap. Looked up from germline, CDR1 is SQVTM and CDR2 is ANQGSEA. This CDR3 is CSVFSESPDTIYF. The CDR3 DNA sequence: TGCAGCGTATTCTCCGAAAGCCCGGACACCATATATTTT.

The chain employs TRBV27 and TRBJ2-1; the match to TRBD2 covers 10 bases. Germline V lookup: CDR1 MNHEY, CDR2 SMNVEV (reference sequence). This CDR3 spans 14 amino acids. J gave up 5 bases and V 6 bases, and 4 bases lay outside the gene matches. CDR3 nucleotide sequence: TGTGCCAGCAGGGGACTAGCGAGTGACAATGAGCAGTTCTTC. This codes for CASRGLASDNEQFF.

The chain recombines TRBV28 with TRBJ2-5; weak D call: TRBD1 (7 bases). The germline gives CDR1 MDHEN, CDR2 SYDVKM. V was cut by 7 bases and J by 5 bases, with 14 bases left in between. CDR3 length: 13 amino acids. CDR3 residues: CASINSGGETQYF. CDR3 sequence (DNA): TGTGCCAGCATTAACTCAGGGGGGGAGACCCAGTACTTC. Full variable domain (outside the CDR3, taken from reference TRBV28 and TRBJ2-5): DVKVTQSSRYLVKRTGEKVFLECVQDMDHENMFWYRQDPGLGLRLIYFSYDVKMKEKGDIPEGYSVSREKKERFSLILESASTNQTSMYLCASINSGGETQYFGPGTRLLVL.

This chain joins TRBV4-1 and TRBJ2-3, with 10 positions matching TRBD2. Germline-derived CDR1 and CDR2 are MGHRA and YSYEKL. The trim removed 0 bases at V and 4 bases at J, leaving 7 bases unmatched. The CDR3 length is 17 residues. CDR3 sequence reads: CASSQDLASGSADTQYF. CDR3 nucleotide sequence: TGCGCCAGCAGCCAAGATTTGGCTAGCGGGAGTGCAGATACGCAGTATTTT.

This clone was observed a single time. The rearrangement joins TRBV28 to TRBJ2-5; D is ambiguous. Trimming pared 5 bases from V and 7 bases from J, leaving 8 bases between. Germline V gene data show CDR1 as MDHEN and CDR2 as SYDVKM. The CDR3 totals 11 residues. Here the CDR3 DNA reads TGTGCCAGCAGTGCCAGTGGGACCCAGTACTTC. This gives the protein CASSASGTQYF.

This clone was observed a single time. The J gene is TRBJ1-1, the V gene TRBV3-1 (or the pseudogene TRBV3-2); 7 bases are a match to TRBD1. The germline CDR1 and CDR2 sequences are LGHDT and YNNKEL (reference sequence). The junction had 9 bases not matched to a gene; V was cut back by 4 bases and J by 4 bases. The CDR3 extends over 15 amino acids. This CDR3 is CASSRGTAFFTEAFF. CDR3 sequence (DNA): TGTGCCAGCAGCCGAGGGACAGCATTTTTCACTGAAGCTTTCTTT.

The chain is built from TRBV15 and TRBJ2-1, with 16 bases identical to TRBD2. The germline gives CDR1 LNHNV, CDR2 YYDKDF (reference sequence). V shed 6 bases and J 1 base; nucleotides not matched to a gene: 6. CDR3 length equals 18 residues. The CDR3 DNA follows: TGTGCCACCAGGGGGGGACTAGCGGGAGGGCGGTCCTACAATGAGCAGTTCTTC. Translated, it gives CATRGGLAGGRSYNEQFF.

DNA of the CDR3: TGTGCTAGTGGTTCGCCCGTGGAGGGGGCGTCAAGGGAGACCCAGTACTTC. This translates into CASGSPVEGASRETQYF. The gene calls are TRBV12-5 and TRBJ2-5; the D gene is possibly TRBD1 (7 bases). V shed 4 bases and J shed 5 bases, with 23 bases lying between them. The germline V gene has CDR1 LGHNT and CDR2 FRNRAP. This CDR3 spans 17 amino acids. The complete variable domain, with remaining parts taken from reference TRBV12-5 and TRBJ2-5, reads DARVTQTPRHKVTEMGQEVTMRCQPILGHNTVFWYRQTMMQGLELLAYFRNRAPLDDSGMPKDRFSAEMPDATLATLKIQPSEPRDSAVYFCASGSPVEGASRETQYFGPGTRLLVL.

The chain is built from TRBV11-2 and TRBJ2-7; TRBD1 aligns across 11 bases. Germline CDR1 and CDR2: SGHAT and FQNNGV. The V gene end was trimmed by 6 bases and the J gene end by 6 bases; junction bases not matched to a gene: 4. This CDR3 comprises 13 residues. The CDR3: CASSWDRGGEQYF. CDR3 bases: TGTGCCAGCAGTTGGGACAGGGGGGGCGAGCAGTACTTC.

The CDR3: CAWSHGVNTIYF. CDR3 sequence (DNA): TGTGCCTGGAGTCATGGAGTAAACACCATATATTTT. V is TRBV30 and J is TRBJ1-3; no clear D. The CDR3 extends over 12 amino acids. Trimming took off 2 bases at V and 6 bases at J, with 8 bases between the two ends. CDR1 and CDR2 (germline): GTSNPN, SVGIG (reference sequence).

This chain links TRBV5-4 with TRBJ2-1, with a possible D match to TRBD2 (5 bases). The CDR3 covers 14 residues. With 1 base removed from V and 7 bases from J, the gap between germline ends came to 12 bases. Germline-derived CDR1 and CDR2 are SGHNT and YYREEE (reference sequence). CDR3 coding DNA: TGTGCCAGCAGCTTGCCCCCTACTAGAAATGAGCAGTTCTTC. Amino acid sequence: CASSLPPTRNEQFF.

This clone has just one count. The chain links TRBV19 to TRBJ1-3; D ambiguous. The V gene's germline CDR1 is LNHDA and CDR2 SQIVND (reference sequence). The germline V and J ends were trimmed by 5 bases and 0 bases, with 11 bases remaining between them. The CDR3 consists of 15 residues. The chain's CDR3 is CASSSSEYSGNTIYF. The CDR3 DNA sequence: TGTGCCAGTAGTTCCAGTGAATACTCTGGAAACACCATATATTTT.

The chain carries TRBV5-6 and TRBJ1-5; 8 bases line up with TRBD1. Germline-derived CDR1 and CDR2 are SGHDT and YYEEEE. The CDR3 has 15 residues. V trimming: 4 bases; J trimming: 3 bases; junction bases outside the gene matches: 6. The CDR3 is CASSPGTGDNQPQHF. Here the CDR3 DNA reads TGTGCCAGCAGCCCCGGGACAGGTGACAATCAGCCCCAGCATTTT.